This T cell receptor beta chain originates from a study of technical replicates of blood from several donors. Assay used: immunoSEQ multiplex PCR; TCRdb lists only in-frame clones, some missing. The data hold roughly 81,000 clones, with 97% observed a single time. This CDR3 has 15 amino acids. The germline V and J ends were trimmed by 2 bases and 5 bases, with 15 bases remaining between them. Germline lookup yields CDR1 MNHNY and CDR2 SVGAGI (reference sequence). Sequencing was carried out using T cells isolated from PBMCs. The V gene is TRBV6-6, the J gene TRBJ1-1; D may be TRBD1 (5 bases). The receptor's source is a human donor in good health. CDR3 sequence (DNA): TGTGCCAGCAGTTACGACAGCCGGAGGGGAACTGAAGCTTTCTTT. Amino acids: CASSYDSRRGTEAFF.